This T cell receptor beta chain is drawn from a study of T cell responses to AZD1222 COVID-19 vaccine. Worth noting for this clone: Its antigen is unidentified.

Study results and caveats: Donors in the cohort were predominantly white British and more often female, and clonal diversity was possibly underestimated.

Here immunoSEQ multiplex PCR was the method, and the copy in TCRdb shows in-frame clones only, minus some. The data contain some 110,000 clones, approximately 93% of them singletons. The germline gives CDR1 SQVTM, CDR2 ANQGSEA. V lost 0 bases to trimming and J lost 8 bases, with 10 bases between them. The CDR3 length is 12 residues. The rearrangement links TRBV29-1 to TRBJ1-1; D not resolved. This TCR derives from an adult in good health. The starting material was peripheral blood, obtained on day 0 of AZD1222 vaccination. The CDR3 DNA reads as TGCAGCGTTGAAGAACAGACCACGGAAGCTTTCTTT. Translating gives CSVEEQTTEAFF.